This TCR beta chain was observed in a study of cytomegalovirus exposure and HLA in healthy donors (dated by TCRdb to between 2016 and 2019). Turning to the overall study: According to an earlier analysis of 550 to 750 of the donors, about 179 million T cells yielded 117 million unique TCR beta sequences and around 280 Gb of sequence data. About 300 gigabases of sequencing data and roughly 81 million unique TCR sequences made up an early release that covered about 640 HLA-typed donors. Of the 398 genotyped donors, approximately 83% fell in the genetic ancestry cluster associated with self-reported Caucasian donors. The aim of the study was to test whether cataloging public T cell receptors could identify signatures of past pathogen exposure. The study profiled the T cell repertoires of more than 500 subjects by immunosequencing and related them to cytomegalovirus serostatus. Besides the first cohort of more than 650 subjects, a separate validation cohort made up of some 110 different subjects was used. The study combined high-throughput TCR immunosequencing, statistical association of individual TCRs with disease status, and machine learning to predict cytomegalovirus infection status. A later analysis re-analyzed previously published TCR beta repertoires from 650 to 800 donors and added high-resolution HLA genotyping to study TCR occurrence patterns. Rather than drawing on any new phenotypic data, the later analysis identified candidate immune exposures from TCR beta sequences and the way those sequences occurred across donors. To decide whether each TCR beta V gene segment behaved as functional or pseudogenic, an earlier analysis of 587 of the donors relied on high-throughput TCR beta sequencing. Donor age, sex, ethnicity and CMV serostatus were compiled together with the repertoire data. A later genetic analysis used genome-wide SNP genotypes for about 60% of the roughly 700 donors, treating that subset as a discovery cohort. All discovery cohort repertoires had been generated using a single sequencing platform. Class I and class II HLA loci were covered by the typing at four-digit resolution. Typing coverage varied by locus: 629-630 donors for A, B, C, DRB1 and DQB1; approximately 500 for DQA1; more than 600 for DPA1; about 450 for DPB1. Four or five DR-DQ haplotypes were treated as single units for association and clustering because of strong linkage in the cohort. On average, roughly 240,000 unique TCR beta nucleotide sequences were sequenced per donor among 398 genotyped donors of the cohort, with roughly a sixth of those sequences being non-productive. What the authors observed across the whole study: V-gene and J-gene trimming of TCR beta chains was associated with a missense DCLRE1C variant in a later genetic analysis, and the association was replicated in an independent cohort. According to a later analysis, parvovirus B19, influenza, CMV and Epstein-Barr virus appeared linked to several top co-occurrence clusters. Correlated functional status among segregating V segments might reflect linkage disequilibrium, but an unknown experimental factor could not be ruled out. The study gave a list of roughly 150 TCR beta chains associated with cytomegalovirus. Three of the identified cytomegalovirus-associated TCR beta chains were confirmed in vitro to be specific for cytomegalovirus antigens. According to a later analysis, TCR association rates differed among HLA loci, with DRB1 alleles showing the most associated TCRs and HLA-C alleles showing the fewest. The 87-base-pair reads could not distinguish some IMGT-functional V segments, including TRBV6-2 and TRBV6-3, so those segments were excluded. HLA typing was unavailable for some donors at each locus, so association tests used only the typed subset. A cluster of highly shared sequence variants was judged likely to be a technical artifact of the sequencing pipeline. In both the original and validation cohorts, the classifier was reported to diagnose cytomegalovirus status with high specificity and sensitivity. While some public TCRs were present in many individuals, most TCR sequences turned up only very rarely across donors. When HLA alleles, especially DR and DQ, strongly co-occurred, TCR associations were difficult to assign to individual alleles. A further reported finding was that TCR beta sequences accurately predicted the HLA-A and HLA-B alleles for most subjects in the first cohort. Because counts were too low, about 18 rarely observed V segments, including chromosome 9 orphons, were excluded from the earlier analysis of 587 of the donors. CMV serostatus was the only immune exposure information available for the cohort. According to a later genetic analysis, donors in an Asian-associated ancestry cluster had fewer N-insertions in productive TCRs than the approximately 700-donor mean. A later analysis found that most CMV-associated TCR beta chains appeared HLA-restricted, with HLA associations seemingly driven largely by CMV exposure. In a later analysis, HLA-associated TCR beta chains showed more clonal expansion and lower generation probabilities than non-associated chains that were equally common. Roughly uniform sequencing depth across donors was assumed in presence/absence analyses, although this assumption may not hold. Specific HLA alleles were associated with 15,000 to 20,000 TCR beta sequences at a false discovery rate of 0.05 in a later analysis. According to the authors, the approach could potentially be generalized to other disease states and immunological phenotypes. In an earlier analysis of some 540 of the donors, most TCR beta V segments appeared in productive rearrangements about 87% or about 30% of the time, broadly matching IMGT annotations. This cohort had only TCR beta chains sequenced, and the lack of alpha or paired-chain data limited which features could be detected.

Library preparation was by the immunoSEQ multiplex PCR assay. A mixture of 60 forward primers for TCR Vbeta segments and 13 reverse primers for TCR Jbeta segments was used in the multiplex PCR. Amplification of the CDR3 region of rearranged TCR beta genes was performed with a multiplex PCR assay on genomic DNA. The amplified TCR beta libraries were sequenced on the Illumina HiSeq System as 87-base-pair reads. Per the original workflow: Across the 700 or so repertoires, a later analysis counted 78 million or so unique TCR beta chains, approximately 12 million of which were shared by at least two donors. To remove PCR and sequencing errors, raw reads were error-corrected and collapsed into unique sequences using a nearest-neighbor algorithm that merged closely related sequences. V, D and J gene segments were assigned by aligning CDR3 sequences to IMGT reference sequences. For a sequence to be retained, a match of at least six nucleotides was required to both a V gene segment and a J gene segment. Rearrangements were called productive when the CDR3 lacked stop codons and stayed in frame with V and J; all others were non-productive. Following IMGT convention, CDR3 was defined as the stretch from the second conserved V-encoded cysteine up to the conserved J-encoded phenylalanine. The earlier analysis of about 610 of the donors excluded sequences that lacked an unambiguous match to a single V gene segment. An earlier analysis of fewer than 750 of the donors classified V segments as functional when productive rearrangements were above 56.7% and as segregating when the standard deviation between donors was above 5%. A statistical classification framework was developed to diagnose cytomegalovirus status using the catalog of TCR beta chain sequences. V and J gene assignment, in a later analysis, came from comparing TCR nucleotide sequences with IMGT/GENE-DB human TR gene sequences. A later analysis assigned CDR3 sequences and most-parsimonious VDJ recombination scenarios with the TCRdist pipeline. In a later analysis, each TCR beta chain was defined by its CDR3 amino acid sequence together with its V-gene family, and reads without a unique V-gene family were excluded. In a later analysis, several hundred highly shared, low-generation-probability nucleotide sequences were removed to address suspected cross-contamination and a sequencing artifact. In a later analysis, a clonal expansion index was calculated for each public chain from normalized within-repertoire ranks of inferred template counts. In a later analysis, generation probabilities were computed using a VDJ recombination model fitted to out-of-frame rearrangements, and the results were checked against IGoR. In a later analysis, TCR-TCR, TCR-HLA and TCR-CMV co-occurrence was scored with hypergeometric tests, and a repertoire-size bias correction was applied to TCR pairs. In a later analysis, false discovery rates were estimated by permuting HLA or CMV assignments 20 times. In a later analysis, co-occurring TCRs were grouped using DBSCAN, with TCRdist sequence similarity added in when clustering inside HLA-allele-positive subsets. For co-occurrence clustering, repertoires with fewer than 30,000 or more than 120,000 public chains were excluded, along with five or six repertoires with anomalous nucleotide sharing. TCRdb mirrors the immuneACCESS table, restricted to in-frame sequences. Some clones are absent from its copies; in checked studies, under half trace to an unresolved V gene, and the reason for the others is unknown. V, J and clone size derive from that table, while D and trimming were established from the DNA sequence. The sample profile shows about 130,000 clones; 80% of them were found once. The top ten clones comprise roughly 5% of the sample.

Counted from cysteine to phenylalanine, this CDR3 has 16 amino acids. The only DNA kept is the CDR3, 48 bases in frame from the first base. Reading the germline V gene gives CDR1 ENHRY and CDR2 SYGVKD. Trimming at the junction amounts to 0 bases on V and 2 bases on J, and the germline ends lie 11 bases apart. As to this clone: Its antigen remains unidentified. No base quality values were provided; no much bigger clone lies one nucleotide off.

In total, roughly 710 healthy bone marrow donors made up the cohort. At the time of sampling, every cohort member was nominally healthy, though immune exposures that went unrecorded were likely present. The donor tested CMV seronegative, placing the donor among the 300 to 400 seronegative members of the cohort. Every donor gave a peripheral blood sample, and the peripheral blood mononuclear cells from that sample were used for TCR beta sequencing. The Qiagen DNeasy Blood Extraction Kit was used to extract genomic DNA from the blood cell samples. This TCR came from a man aged 25-40 years in good health and CMV-seronegative. Rearrangement joined TRBV10-3 to TRBJ1-5; a tentative D call is TRBD1 (5 bases match). The sample comprised PBMCs. The DNA sequence is given as TGTGCCATCAGTGAGTCCCTTCAAGGGGGCAATCAGCCCCAGCATTTT. The encoded protein is CAISESLQGGNQPQHF.